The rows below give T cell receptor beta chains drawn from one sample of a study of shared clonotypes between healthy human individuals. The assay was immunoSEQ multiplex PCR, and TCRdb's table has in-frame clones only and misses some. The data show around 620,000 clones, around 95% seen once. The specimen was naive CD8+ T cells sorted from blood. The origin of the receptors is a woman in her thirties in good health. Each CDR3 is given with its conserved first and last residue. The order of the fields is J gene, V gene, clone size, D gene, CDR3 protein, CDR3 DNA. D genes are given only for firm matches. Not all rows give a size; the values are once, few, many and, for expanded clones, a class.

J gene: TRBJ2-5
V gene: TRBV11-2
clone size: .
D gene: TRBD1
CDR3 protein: CASSPGTAEQYF
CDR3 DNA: TGTGCCAGCAGCCCTGGGACAGCGGAGCAGTACTTC

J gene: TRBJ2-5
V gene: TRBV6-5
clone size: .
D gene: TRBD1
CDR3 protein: CASSYVIRDRVETQYF
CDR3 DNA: TGTGCCAGCAGTTACGTGATTAGGGACAGGGTTGAGACCCAGTACTTC

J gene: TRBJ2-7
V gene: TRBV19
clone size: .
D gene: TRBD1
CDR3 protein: CASSVDGTGFGEQYF
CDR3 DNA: TGTGCCAGTAGTGTTGATGGGACAGGGTTCGGCGAGCAGTACTTC

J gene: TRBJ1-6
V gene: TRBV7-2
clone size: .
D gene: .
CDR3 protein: CASSLGDSPLHF
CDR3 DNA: TGTGCCAGCAGCTTAGGGGATTCACCCCTCCACTTT

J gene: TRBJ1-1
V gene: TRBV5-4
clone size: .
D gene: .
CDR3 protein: CASSFMEEAFF
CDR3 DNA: TGTGCCAGCAGCTTCATGGAGGAAGCTTTCTTT

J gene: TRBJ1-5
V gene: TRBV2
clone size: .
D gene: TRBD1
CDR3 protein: CASSRWDRVGQPQHF
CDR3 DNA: TGTGCCAGCAGCCGATGGGACAGGGTGGGTCAGCCCCAGCATTTT

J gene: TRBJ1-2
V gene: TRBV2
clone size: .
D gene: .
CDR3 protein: CATGSRRANYGYTF
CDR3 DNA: TGTGCCACAGGGAGCAGGAGAGCTAACTATGGCTACACCTTC

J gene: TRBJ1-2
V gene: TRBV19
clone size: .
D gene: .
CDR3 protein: CASSIDRYGYTF
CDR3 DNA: TGTGCCAGTAGTATAGATCGGTATGGCTACACCTTC

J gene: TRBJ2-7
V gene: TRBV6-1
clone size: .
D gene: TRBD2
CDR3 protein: CASSGGTSSYEQYF
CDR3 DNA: TGTGCCAGCTCCGGGGGGACTTCCTCCTACGAGCAGTACTTC

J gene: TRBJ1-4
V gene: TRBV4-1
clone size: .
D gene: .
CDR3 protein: CASSQARGRREKLFF
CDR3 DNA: TGCGCCAGCAGCCAAGCCCGGGGTCGGAGGGAAAAACTGTTTTTT

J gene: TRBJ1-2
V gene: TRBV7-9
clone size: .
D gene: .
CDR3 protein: CASSLELGRLFGYTF
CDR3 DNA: TGTGCCAGCAGCTTAGAACTGGGACGGCTCTTTGGCTACACCTTC

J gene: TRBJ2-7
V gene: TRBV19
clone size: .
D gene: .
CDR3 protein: CASSMGPLYEQYF
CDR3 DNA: TGTGCCAGTAGTATGGGGCCCCTATACGAGCAGTACTTC

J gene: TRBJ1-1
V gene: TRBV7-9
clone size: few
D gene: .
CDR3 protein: CASSNVRLETEAFF
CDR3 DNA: TGTGCCAGCAGCAATGTAAGGCTAGAAACTGAAGCTTTCTTT

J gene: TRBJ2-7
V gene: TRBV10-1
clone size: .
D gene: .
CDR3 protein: CASSEKQGYEQYF
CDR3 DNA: TGCGCCAGCAGTGAAAAACAGGGTTACGAGCAGTACTTC

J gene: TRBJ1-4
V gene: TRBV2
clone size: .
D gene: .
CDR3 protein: CASSNGSNFLFF
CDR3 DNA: TGTGCCAGCAGTAATGGGTCCAATTTTCTGTTTTTT

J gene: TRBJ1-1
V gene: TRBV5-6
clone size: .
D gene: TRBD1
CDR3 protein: CASSPRGPFTEAFF
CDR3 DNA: TGTGCCAGCAGTCCCAGGGGGCCGTTTACTGAAGCTTTCTTT

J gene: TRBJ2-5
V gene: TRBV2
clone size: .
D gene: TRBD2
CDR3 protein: CASSEGLAGEETQYF
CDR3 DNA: TGTGCCAGCAGTGAAGGACTAGCGGGGGAAGAGACCCAGTACTTC

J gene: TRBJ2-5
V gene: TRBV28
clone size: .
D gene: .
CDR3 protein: CASSLAVQETQYF
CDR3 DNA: TGTGCCAGCAGTTTGGCCGTACAAGAGACCCAGTACTTC

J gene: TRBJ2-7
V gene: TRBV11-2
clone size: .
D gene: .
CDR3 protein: CASSLIPSKGREQYF
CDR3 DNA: TGTGCCAGCAGCTTAATCCCTAGCAAGGGTCGCGAGCAGTACTTC

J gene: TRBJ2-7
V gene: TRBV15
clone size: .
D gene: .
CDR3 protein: CATSRQGGWPYEQYF
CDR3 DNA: TGTGCCACCAGCAGACAGGGGGGGTGGCCCTACGAGCAGTACTTC

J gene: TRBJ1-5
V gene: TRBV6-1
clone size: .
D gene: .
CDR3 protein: CASSEAHYDSNQPQHF
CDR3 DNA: TGTGCCAGCAGTGAAGCGCATTATGACAGCAATCAGCCCCAGCATTTT